This T cell receptor (beta chain) was recovered during a study of blood T cell repertoires in COVID-19. At the level of the study: Samples taken during acute and convalescent COVID-19 were collected in the United States, Italy and Spain. Nucleic acid was either cDNA or gDNA, and it came from T cells, B-cell-depleted T cells, or PBMCs.

The CDR3 has 13 residues. Germline V lookup: CDR1 SQVTM, CDR2 ANQGSEA. The junction had 6 bases not matched to a gene; V was cut back by 3 bases and J by 7 bases. Authors' analysis steps: Nucleated cell number was recorded as an estimate derived from reference gene primer amplification. Using immunoSEQ multiplex PCR, the repertoire was profiled, and TCRdb retains in-frame clones only, with some absent. The V and J calls and the clone size are those of that table, but D and trimming were determined from the DNA. The sample carries 190,000 or so clones, 85% to 90% recorded once. The V and J genes are TRBV29-1 and TRBJ2-7, with TRBD1 matching 10 bases. The sample taken for sequencing was peripheral blood. This receptor was taken from a man aged 35-49 years with active or convalescent COVID-19. CDR3 protein: CSVDGQGGLEQYF. The CDR3 region has the DNA TGCAGCGTTGACGGACAGGGGGGTCTGGAGCAGTACTTC.